This T cell receptor beta chain was sequenced for a study of T cells in Graves' hyperthyroidism and ophthalmopathy (dated by TCRdb to between 2018 and 2021). Regarding the research as a whole: Peripheral blood was collected at initial diagnosis, before any treatment. To identify distinguishing TCR V-J signatures, a discovery cohort of around 100 patients was used, comprising 43 with Graves' ophthalmopathy and around 57 with stable Graves' hyperthyroidism. An independent validation cohort of around 20 hyperthyroidism patients and 17 patients who later progressed to ophthalmopathy tested prospective prediction of ophthalmopathy. The 100 or so discovery patients were randomly split 7:3 into training and test sets. Thyroid tissue and blood T-cell repertoires from about 6 Graves' hyperthyroidism patients were also compared in the study. Following sampling, methimazole starting at 30 mg daily was given to hyperthyroidism patients, and high-dose intravenous methylprednisolone was given to ophthalmopathy patients. The paper describes TCR Vbeta CDR3 sequencing of 140 or so peripheral blood samples, made up of under 50 ophthalmopathy patients, 70 to 75 hyperthyroidism patients and 17 progressor patients.

The TCR beta CDR3 regions were amplified from RNA transcripts. For the first round of RT-PCR on the TCR CDR3, the HTBI primer set was used together with the Qiagen OneStep RT-PCR kit. A second multiplex PCR round built the libraries, followed by size selection and purification. Paired-end sequencing of the libraries was performed with 100 bp reads on an Illumina HiSeq2000. In the authors' own workflow: Raw data were processed with SOAPnuke, discarding reads with adapters, uncalled bases, mean Phred below 15, or no exact constant-primer or identifier match. COPE v1.2.5 was used to merge the high-quality paired reads, and each unique nucleotide sequence was defined as a clonotype. MiTCR v1.1 was used to align clonotypes to the IMGT TRBV, TRBD and TRBJ reference segments. Only V-J combinations with frequency above 0.0001, covering 99% to 99.2% of repertoires, were analysed. The TCS score was defined as F50 (clonal expansion) divided by E x V (chaos), with BLOSUM62-based TCRdist calculated between CDR3 peptides within each V-J. Welch's t-statistics and random forest reduced around 520 V-J features to 10 to 15, which were used in a naive Bayes classifier (R e1071). TCRdb ran its own pipeline on the public reads, namely fastp trimming at Q25 and MiXCR clone calling, and kept in-frame beta chains. When rows share a CDR3 protein, they turn into one entry using the most common DNA and genes. For this entry, the V and J calls and clone size follow TCRdb and not the study's own pipeline. The sample table lists around 350,000 distinct CDR3 sequences, roughly 13% of them with a count of one. 9.2% of the sample rests with the top ten.

This clonotype has only a few counts. The target of this receptor is not known. No base quality values were provided; no much bigger clone lies one nucleotide off. Graves' hyperthyroidism was defined as stable when no progression to ophthalmopathy occurred over 18 months of follow-up. Hyperthyroidism patients were newly diagnosed, with disease duration under 2 months, and aged 18 to 65 years. Exclusion was applied to patients with uncontrolled infections, other autoimmune diseases, pregnancy or lactation. Diagnoses were based on clinical symptoms, serum thyroxine and TRAb, thyroid ultrasound and orbital computed tomography. Ficoll-Paque density gradient centrifugation was used to isolate PBMCs from about 10 ml of fresh peripheral blood. Total RNA was extracted with Trizol reagent, and quality was checked on an Agilent 2100 Bioanalyzer. Paper-wide results and their limitations: No statistical method was used to fix the sample size in advance, and group allocation was not hidden from the investigators. In cross-validation, a model built on a 13 V-J signature told ophthalmopathy apart from stable hyperthyroidism with approximately 91% sensitivity and about 81% specificity, and in testing the same model reached 80%/75%. In validation, the model predicted progression to ophthalmopathy a median of about 6.5 months before onset, with about 64% sensitivity and more than 72% specificity. Most expanded thyroid clonotypes (frequency above 0.001) were also found in blood, which suggests that blood repertoires may mirror thyroid immune responses.

The TCR was taken from a woman aged 18-29 years with Graves' hyperthyroidism. Sequenced material: blood.

The DNA is as follows: TGTGCCAGTAGTGCGATAGCGGGAGGGCCGACCTATGAGCAGTTCTTC. Its protein product is CASSAIAGGPTYEQFF. The rearranged chain carries TRBV19 and TRBJ2-1; a stretch of 11 junction bases matches TRBD2. CDR3 length: 16 amino acids, cysteine to phenylalanine. Of all the DNA, just the CDR3 is kept, 48 bases in frame from base 1. V is pruned by 5 bases and J by 8 bases, leaving 11 bases of the junction without a gene match. The germline V gene (reference sequence) gives CDR1 as LNHDA and CDR2 as SQIVND.